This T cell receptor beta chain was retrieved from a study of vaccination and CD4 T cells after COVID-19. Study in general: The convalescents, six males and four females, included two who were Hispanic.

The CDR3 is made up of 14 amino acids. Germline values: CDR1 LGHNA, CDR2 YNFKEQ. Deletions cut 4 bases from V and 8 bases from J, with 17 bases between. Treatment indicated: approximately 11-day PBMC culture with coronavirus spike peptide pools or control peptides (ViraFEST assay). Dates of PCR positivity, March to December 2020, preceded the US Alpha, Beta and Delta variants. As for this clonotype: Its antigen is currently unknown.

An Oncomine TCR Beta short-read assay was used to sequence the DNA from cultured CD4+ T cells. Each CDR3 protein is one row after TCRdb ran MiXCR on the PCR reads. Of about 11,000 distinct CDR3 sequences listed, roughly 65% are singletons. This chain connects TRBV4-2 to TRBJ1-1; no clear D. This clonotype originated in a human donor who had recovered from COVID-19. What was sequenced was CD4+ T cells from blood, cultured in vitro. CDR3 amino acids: CASSLGMEESEAFF. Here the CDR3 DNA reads TGTGCCAGCAGCCTTGGCATGGAGGAATCGGAAGCTTTCTTT.